Each of the 13 T cell receptor beta chains below was sequenced from the same sample in a study of OX40 agonist ivuxolimab in advanced cancers. Profiled with immunoSEQ multiplex PCR; TCRdb holds only in-frame clones, not every one. Among roughly 57,000 clones, 65% to 85% were seen once, and the ten largest hold less than 15%. The specimen comprised CD4+ or CD8+ T cells sorted from blood, sampled in a trial of the OX40 agonist ivuxolimab. These receptors were taken from an adult with an advanced solid tumor such as melanoma, head and neck, liver or kidney cancer.

Comments on this clone: The same CDR3 can be traced to other DNA sequences in this sample. The gene calls are TRBV20-1 and TRBJ2-7; D is unclear. The V end lost 6 bases, the J end lost 0 bases, and 6 bases lay between the germline ends. This CDR3 comprises 11 residues. CDR1 and CDR2 from the germline V gene are DFQATT and SNEGSKA (reference sequence). CDR3 in amino acids: CSARTSYEQYF. The DNA of the CDR3 is TGCAGTGCCAGGACCTCCTACGAGCAGTACTTC.

This chain uses TRBV11-3 with TRBJ2-5; TRBD2 is a possible D gene (5 bases). This CDR3 is built from 14 residues. V lost 5 bases, J lost 5 bases, and 15 bases lay in between. Germline values: CDR1 SGHNT, CDR2 YENEEA. DNA of the CDR3: TGTGCCAGCAGCGGACGGACTGGTGGGGAGACCCAGTACTTC. It is translated as CASSGRTGGETQYF.

The CDR3 here is CASSPGTNPQAEQYF. CDR3 coding DNA: TGTGCCAGCTCACCGGGGACTAACCCGCAGGCGGAGCAGTACTTC. J is TRBJ2-7 and V is TRBV18; 7 bases agree with TRBD2. Germline CDR1 reads KGHSH; CDR2 reads LQKENI. CDR3 size: 15 residues. V was pared by 3 bases and J by 7 bases, with 12 bases of the junction left unmatched.

The chain joins TRBV6-5 to TRBJ1-4; weak D call: TRBD1 (5 bases). The CDR3 loop spans 13 amino acids. The germline CDR1 and CDR2 sequences are MNHEY and SVGAGI. V was pared by 6 bases and J by 8 bases, with 13 bases between. CDR3 loop: CASRPTGREKLFF. CDR3 bases: TGTGCCAGCAGGCCGACGGGGCGGGAAAAACTGTTTTTT.

J is TRBJ2-7 and V is TRBV21-1. TRBV21-1 is given as a pseudogene. The length of the CDR3 is 16 residues. CDR3 bases: TGTGCCAGCAGAATGCTCTTAGTACACGTGTTAGACGAGCAGTGCTTC. Its translation is CASRMLLVHVLDEQCF.

The rearrangement joins TRBV16 to TRBJ2-1; D is ambiguous. The CDR3 covers 11 residues. V lost 6 bases and J 6 bases, leaving 6 bases between the germline ends. Germline CDR1 and CDR2: KGHSY and FQNENV. CDR3 protein: CASRLLNEQFF. CDR3 DNA sequence: TGTGCCAGCAGACTCCTCAATGAGCAGTTCTTC.

V gene TRBV18 combines with J gene TRBJ2-5, with D unresolved. The CDR3 length is 15 residues. CDR1 is KGHSH, CDR2 LQKENI, per germline. V lost 3 bases, J lost 5 bases, and 16 bases lay in between. DNA for the CDR3: TGTGCCAGCTCACCCCGGTCAAAACAAGGGGAGACCCAGTACTTC. Protein sequence: CASSPRSKQGETQYF.

As regards this clone: Sequence at one end of the junction differs from germline and may be a read error. V usage is TRBV6-5 and J usage is TRBJ1-1; no firm D call. Germline V gene data show CDR1 as MNHEY and CDR2 as SVGAGI. This CDR3 has 15 amino acids. Here the CDR3 DNA reads TGTGCCAGCAGTCACTCCAGGCGACATAACACTGAAGCTTTCTTT. As protein: CASSHSRRHNTEAFF.

The chain has TRBV5-5 and TRBJ2-2, with 8 positions matching TRBD1. With 3 bases clipped from V and 6 bases from J, the junction kept 7 bases outside the gene matches. In germline, CDR1 is SGHKS, CDR2 YYEKEE (reference sequence). The CDR3 is made up of 15 amino acids. CDR3 nucleotides: TGTGCCAGCAGCTCCTTGGACAGGGCAGCCGGGGAGCTGTTTTTT. It yields the protein CASSSLDRAAGELFF.

This chain joins TRBV6-5 and TRBJ1-4; no clear D gene. In germline, CDR1 is MNHEY, CDR2 SVGAGI. The CDR3 is 14 amino acids. The V end lost 5 bases, the J end lost 7 bases, and 14 bases lay between the germline ends. CDR3 sequence: CASSENWVSEKLFF. The CDR3 DNA reads TGTGCCAGCAGTGAAAACTGGGTTAGTGAAAAACTGTTTTTT.

CDR3 amino acids: CAWSAYSNQPQHF. In DNA, the CDR3 is TGTGCCTGGAGTGCATATAGCAATCAGCCCCAGCATTTT. J is TRBJ1-5 and V is TRBV30; D ambiguous. In germline, CDR1 is GTSNPN, CDR2 SVGIG (reference sequence). This CDR3 region has 13 residues. The ends were cut back, 1 base at V and 0 bases at J, with 4 bases in the middle.

This rearrangement joins TRBV30 to TRBJ2-1, with TRBD2 matching over 11 bases. The CDR3 spans 16 residues. Unmatched junction bases numbered 9, after V lost 1 base and J lost 7 bases. Germline V gene sequence: CDR1 GTSNPN, CDR2 SVGIG (reference sequence). As DNA, the CDR3 is TGTGCCTGGAGTGCAAGGGGGGCTAGCGGGAGGAATGAGCAGTTCTTC. It translates to CAWSARGASGRNEQFF.

V is TRBV5-1 and J is TRBJ2-6; 7 nucleotides match TRBD2. CDR3 length: 16 amino acids. After removal of 4 bases from V and 0 bases from J, the junction contained 4 bases not matched to a gene. Germline-derived CDR1 and CDR2 are SGHRS and YFSETQ. The DNA for the CDR3 is TGCGCCAGCAGCGCGGGAGCGGGCTCTGGGGCCAACGTCCTGACTTTC. Its translation: CASSAGAGSGANVLTF. The variable domain in full, completed from reference TRBV5-1 and TRBJ2-6, reads KAGVTQTPRYLIKTRGQQVTLSCSPISGHRSVSWYQQTPGQGLQFLFEYFSETQRNKGNFPGRFSGRQFSNSRSEMNVSTLELGDSALYLCASSAGAGSGANVLTFGAGSRLTVL.